These T cell receptor beta chains were read from a single sample in a study of T-cell reconstitution after alpha-beta-depleted transplantation in children. TCRdb reanalysed the PCR reads using MiXCR and keeps one entry per CDR3 protein. The table includes a few hundred thousand distinct CDR3 sequences, roughly two fifths detected once. Sequenced here: PBMCs, sampled before TCRalphabeta/CD19-depleted stem cell transplant. These TCRs come from a girl aged 2 to 10 with aplastic anemia, due to receive a stem cell transplant. CDR3s include the opening cysteine and the closing phenylalanine or tryptophan. Each record gives: V gene, J gene, clone size, D gene, CDR3 DNA, CDR3 protein. A D gene is named only where the DNA matches it firmly. Some rows have no size entry. The others give once, few or many, or a class for an expanded clone.

V: TRBV7-9; J: TRBJ2-1; size: few; D: TRBD2; DNA: TGTGCCAGCAGCTCCCTAGCGGGTCTGTACAATGAGCAGTTCTTC; CDR3: CASSSLAGLYNEQFF
V: TRBV20-1; J: TRBJ2-3; size: -; D: TRBD2; DNA: TGCAGTGCTGAATCACGGGGACTAGCGGGAGGAGATACGCAGTATTTT; CDR3: CSAESRGLAGGDTQYF
V: TRBV20-1; J: TRBJ2-7; size: -; D: TRBD2; DNA: TGCAGTGCCCGGGGACTAGCGGGAGGTTACGAGCAGTACTTC; CDR3: CSARGLAGGYEQYF
V: TRBV20-1; J: TRBJ2-7; size: once; D: -; DNA: TGCAGTGCCGACCCGGGGGTCGCCCCCTACGAGCAGTACTTC; CDR3: CSADPGVAPYEQYF
V: TRBV19; J: TRBJ2-7; size: -; D: TRBD2; DNA: TGTGCCAGTAGTCGCCAATTAGCGGGATACTACGAGCAGTACTTC; CDR3: CASSRQLAGYYEQYF
V: TRBV7-8; J: TRBJ1-2; size: -; D: TRBD1; DNA: TGTGCCAGCAGCTTCGAGACAGGGAAGTATGGCTACACCTTC; CDR3: CASSFETGKYGYTF
V: TRBV12-3/TRBV12-4; J: TRBJ1-3; size: many; D: -; DNA: TGTGCCAGCAGTCCGACAGGCTACTCTGGAAACACCATATATTTT; CDR3: CASSPTGYSGNTIYF
V: TRBV27; J: TRBJ2-7; size: many; D: -; DNA: TGTGCCAGCAGTTTATCTGGGACCACTTCATTGCGCTCCTACGAGCAGTACTTC; CDR3: CASSLSGTTSLRSYEQYF
V: TRBV20-1; J: TRBJ2-7; size: -; D: -; DNA: TGCAGTGCTCGCCGGGACTTATCCTACGAGCAGTACTTC; CDR3: CSARRDLSYEQYF
V: TRBV5-1; J: TRBJ1-1; size: -; D: TRBD1; DNA: TGCGCCAGCAGCTTTAGACAGGGAATGAACACTGAAGCTTTCTTT; CDR3: CASSFRQGMNTEAFF
V: TRBV6-1; J: TRBJ1-1; size: few; D: TRBD1; DNA: TGTGCCGGTAAGGGACAGGGTTACACTGAAGCTTTCTTT; CDR3: CAGKGQGYTEAFF
V: TRBV28; J: TRBJ1-5; size: many; D: -; DNA: TGTGCCAGCAGTTCCCCGGACGGCTATCAGCCCCAGCATTTT; CDR3: CASSSPDGYQPQHF
V: TRBV7-2; J: TRBJ2-3; size: few; D: TRBD2; DNA: TGTGCCAGCAGCTTAGAGGCTAGCGGGAGAGGTACGCAGTATTTT; CDR3: CASSLEASGRGTQYF
V: TRBV20-1; J: TRBJ2-7; size: few; D: -; DNA: TGCAGTGCTAGAGCTGGACTGGTATCCTACGAGCAGTACTTC; CDR3: CSARAGLVSYEQYF
V: TRBV7-2; J: TRBJ2-5; size: -; D: -; DNA: TGTGCCAGCAGCTTAGGGGTCCGACTAGAGCAGGAGACCCAGTACTTC; CDR3: CASSLGVRLEQETQYF
V: TRBV18; J: TRBJ2-1; size: -; D: TRBD2; DNA: TGTGCCAGCTCCCCACGACTAGCGGGGACCTACAATGAGCAGTTCTTC; CDR3: CASSPRLAGTYNEQFF
V: TRBV5-1; J: TRBJ1-1; size: -; D: -; DNA: TGCGCCAGCAGCTTAGGCGGGGGGCACACTGAAGCTTTCTTT; CDR3: CASSLGGGHTEAFF
V: TRBV29-1; J: TRBJ2-3; size: -; D: TRBD1; DNA: TGCAGCGTGGTAGGACAGGGGAGGGATACGCAGTATTTT; CDR3: CSVVGQGRDTQYF
V: TRBV12-3/TRBV12-4; J: TRBJ2-2; size: many; D: -; DNA: TGTGCCAGCAGGTGGGGCACCGGGGAGCTGTTTTTT; CDR3: CASRWGTGELFF
V: TRBV11-3; J: TRBJ1-1; size: -; D: -; DNA: TGTGCCAGCAGCTTAGACGGGGGGAGAGCTTTCTTT; CDR3: CASSLDGGRAFF
V: TRBV7-2; J: TRBJ2-7; size: -; D: -; DNA: TGTGCCAGCAGCTCCAACGGGGGCTCCGAGCAGTACTTC; CDR3: CASSSNGGSEQYF
V: TRBV21-1; J: TRBJ2-3; size: -; D: -; DNA: TGTGCCAGCAGCAAAAAGGAATGCACAGATACGCAGTATTTT; CDR3: CASSKKECTDTQYF
V: TRBV12-3/TRBV12-4; J: TRBJ2-2; size: -; D: TRBD1; DNA: TGTGCCAGCAGAATTAGAGGACAGGGGGCCGGGGAGCTGTTTTTT; CDR3: CASRIRGQGAGELFF
V: TRBV20-1; J: TRBJ2-1; size: few; D: -; DNA: TGCAGTGCAGAAGGTTCCTACAATGAGCAGTTCTTC; CDR3: CSAEGSYNEQFF
V: TRBV6-5; J: TRBJ2-1; size: -; D: TRBD1; DNA: TGTGCCAGCAGCATACGACAGGGTATGAACAATGAGCAGTTCTTC; CDR3: CASSIRQGMNNEQFF
V: TRBV6-1; J: TRBJ2-3; size: many; D: TRBD2; DNA: TGTGCCAGCACCAAACTAGCGGGCACAGATACGCAGTATTTT; CDR3: CASTKLAGTDTQYF
V: TRBV12-3/TRBV12-4; J: TRBJ1-5; size: -; D: -; DNA: TGTGCCAGCAGTTCCGATTATCGCCCCCTAAGTCAGCCCCAGCATTTT; CDR3: CASSSDYRPLSQPQHF
V: TRBV20-1; J: TRBJ2-1; size: -; D: -; DNA: TGCAGTGCTAGAGATCCAGGGGAGGGCGATGAGCAGTTCTTC; CDR3: CSARDPGEGDEQFF
V: TRBV15; J: TRBJ2-1; size: -; D: TRBD2; DNA: TGTGCCACCAGCAGAGCCGGGACAGCGGGGGGGAATGAGCAGTTCTTC; CDR3: CATSRAGTAGGNEQFF
V: TRBV11-2; J: TRBJ2-1; size: few; D: -; DNA: TGTGCCAGCAGCTTAGGCACTAACTCCTACAATGAGCAGTTCTTC; CDR3: CASSLGTNSYNEQFF
V: TRBV28; J: TRBJ2-1; size: once; D: TRBD1; DNA: TGTGCCAGCAGTTTAAAGGGGGCTGGCGATGAGCAGTTCTTC; CDR3: CASSLKGAGDEQFF
V: TRBV28; J: TRBJ1-2; size: few; D: -; DNA: TGTGCCAGCAGTTTTTTCGGGGATTTCTATGGCTACACCTTC; CDR3: CASSFFGDFYGYTF
V: TRBV18; J: TRBJ2-7; size: few; D: TRBD2; DNA: TGTGCCAGCTCACCAGGGCCTTCGGGACTAGCGGGAGCCGAGCAGTACTTC; CDR3: CASSPGPSGLAGAEQYF
V: TRBV12-3/TRBV12-4; J: TRBJ2-6; size: -; D: TRBD2; DNA: TGTGCCAGCAGCGAACTAGCGGGAGCGGGTGGGGCCAACGTCCTGACTTTC; CDR3: CASSELAGAGGANVLTF
V: TRBV6-1; J: TRBJ2-1; size: -; D: -; DNA: TGTGCCAGCATGGCCCCCACTAGCTTTAATGAGCAGTTCTTC; CDR3: CASMAPTSFNEQFF
V: TRBV4-1; J: TRBJ2-4; size: -; D: -; DNA: TGCGCCAGCAGCCAAGTCCGGGAAATGGAAAGCATTCAGTACTTC; CDR3: CASSQVREMESIQYF
V: TRBV7-2; J: TRBJ2-7; size: -; D: TRBD1; DNA: TGTGCCAGCAGCCGAGGGACAGGGGGTGTCTACGAGCAGTACTTC; CDR3: CASSRGTGGVYEQYF
V: TRBV12-3/TRBV12-4; J: TRBJ2-2; size: -; D: TRBD1; DNA: TGTGCCAGCAGTTTCCGGGACAGGGGTTACACCGGGGAGCTGTTTTTT; CDR3: CASSFRDRGYTGELFF
V: TRBV15; J: TRBJ2-4; size: many; D: -; DNA: TGTGCCACCAGACCCTACGGGGGAAACATTCAGTACTTC; CDR3: CATRPYGGNIQYF
V: TRBV20-1; J: TRBJ1-3; size: -; D: -; DNA: TGCAGTGCTGGACCCCCCGAAACCGGAAACACCATATATTTT; CDR3: CSAGPPETGNTIYF
V: TRBV5-1; J: TRBJ2-7; size: -; D: -; DNA: TGCGCCAGCAGCTTGGGAGGTGCGGGGTCCTACGAGCAGTACTTC; CDR3: CASSLGGAGSYEQYF
V: TRBV7-8; J: TRBJ2-3; size: -; D: TRBD2; DNA: TGTGCCAGTGGAGAGACTAGCGGGATAGATACGCAGTATTTT; CDR3: CASGETSGIDTQYF
V: TRBV5-8; J: TRBJ2-1; size: once; D: TRBD1; DNA: TGTGCCAGCAGTCCTGGGACAGGGGGCTCAAATGAGCAGTTCTTC; CDR3: CASSPGTGGSNEQFF
V: TRBV13; J: TRBJ1-3; size: -; D: -; DNA: TGTGCCAGCAGCAGAGGACCTGGAAACACCATATATTTT; CDR3: CASSRGPGNTIYF
V: TRBV11-2; J: TRBJ2-1; size: -; D: -; DNA: TGTGCCAGCAGCTTAAGTCGCGGGACCTCCTACAATGAGCAGTTCTTC; CDR3: CASSLSRGTSYNEQFF
V: TRBV19; J: TRBJ2-6; size: -; D: TRBD1; DNA: TGTGCCAGTAGTGCGGAGACAGGGGCAGGGGCCAACGTCCTGACTTTC; CDR3: CASSAETGAGANVLTF
V: TRBV20-1; J: TRBJ2-1; size: -; D: TRBD1; DNA: TGCAGTGCTAGAGAGGACAGGGGGCTGGATGAGCAGTTCTTC; CDR3: CSAREDRGLDEQFF
V: TRBV7-9; J: TRBJ2-1; size: -; D: TRBD1; DNA: TGTGCCAGCAGCTTAGTTGGGACAGGGAACTTGAATGAGCAGTTCTTC; CDR3: CASSLVGTGNLNEQFF
V: TRBV12-3/TRBV12-4; J: TRBJ2-3; size: few; D: TRBD2; DNA: TGTGCCAGCAACGAGCTAGCGGGAGGGCCGCATACGCAGTATTTT; CDR3: CASNELAGGPHTQYF
V: TRBV5-1; J: TRBJ2-1; size: -; D: -; DNA: TGCGCCAGCAGCTTGTTGGGTCACTCCTACAATGAGCAGTTCTTC; CDR3: CASSLLGHSYNEQFF
V: TRBV29-1; J: TRBJ2-1; size: -; D: -; DNA: TGCAGCGTTGAAGACGGGAGAAAATACAATGAGCAGTTCTTC; CDR3: CSVEDGRKYNEQFF